The clone carrying this T cell receptor beta chain was counted many times. Regarding time point: patch test 2, 6 weeks after DPC sensitization. Regarding treatment: therapeutic diphenylcyclopropenone sensitization with weekly scalp DPC. Every patch test was put on after a blood sample was taken. TCRdb re-analysed the RACE reads in MiXCR, keeping a single row per CDR3 protein. The data show 100,000 or so distinct CDR3 sequences, 11% seen once. These data come from a study of human T cells and chemical hapten exposure. This TCR derives from a middle-aged man with alopecia areata. Some clones in this sample may be carry-over from other donors' samples. The sample consisted of whole blood, taken in connection with sensitization to the hapten diphenylcyclopropenone (DPC).

The CDR3 bases are TGTGCCAGTAGGTCTCCGGGACAGGGGGCGCACGAGCAGTACTTC. Residues: CASRSPGQGAHEQYF. This sequence joins TRBV19 and TRBJ2-7, with 12 positions matching TRBD1. The CDR3 contains 15 residues. The V and J ends lost 6 bases and 5 bases, in that order; junction bases with no gene match: 8. CDR1 and CDR2 from the germline V gene are LNHDA and SQIVND (reference sequence).